This entry lists 21 T cell receptor beta chains sequenced from one sample in a study of cytomegalovirus exposure and HLA in healthy donors. Researchers ran the PCR with 60 Vbeta and 13 Jbeta primers. Produced via immunoSEQ multiplex PCR; TCRdb's table is partial and in-frame only. This table holds 120,000 or so clones, more than 65% found once. Sequences were obtained from PBMCs. All receptors come from a man aged 18-30 years in good health and CMV-seronegative.

The table lists this clone with a few counts. The rearrangement links TRBV11-3 to TRBJ2-1; 10 bases fit TRBD2. Germline assignment: CDR1 SGHNT and CDR2 YENEEA. The V segment lost 8 bases and the J segment 8 bases; nucleotides outside the gene matches: 12. This CDR3 has 15 amino acids. CDR3: CASARGAGGPDEQFF. CDR3 bases: TGTGCCAGCGCGAGGGGAGCGGGGGGGCCCGATGAGCAGTTCTTC. The entire variable domain, with the rest obtained from reference TRBV11-3 and TRBJ2-1, is as follows: EAGVVQSPRYKIIEKKQPVAFWCNPISGHNTLYWYLQNLGQGPELLIRYENEEAVDDSQLPKDRFSAERLKGVDSTLKIQPAELGDSAVYLCASARGAGGPDEQFFGPGTRLTVL.

A few counts support this clone. The V gene is TRBV5-1, the J gene TRBJ1-4, with D tentatively TRBD1 (6 bases). Trimming pared 4 bases from V and 8 bases from J, leaving 18 bases between. CDR1 is SGHRS and CDR2 is YFSETQ in the germline V gene. CDR3 length: 15 residues. The CDR3 bases are TGCGCCAGCAGCCCCACAGGGTATGTAGGGGAAAAACTGTTTTTT. Protein: CASSPTGYVGEKLFF.

The sample holds one count of this clone. This chain connects TRBV4-2 to TRBJ1-2, with 7 bases fitting TRBD1. Trimming removed 0 bases from V and 8 bases from J; junction bases left unmatched: 6. In germline, CDR1 is LGHNA, CDR2 YNFKEQ. The CDR3 covers 14 residues. CDR3 nucleotides: TGTGCCAGCAGCCAAGAGAGAGGGGGCGCAGGCTACACCTTC. It yields the protein CASSQERGGAGYTF.

The V and J genes are TRBV7-2 and TRBJ1-2; 7 bases are a match to TRBD1. The CDR3 sequence is 12 residues long. Germline CDR1 SGHTA, CDR2 FQGNSA. Germline trimming cut 4 bases from V and 8 bases from J; bases unmatched to any gene: 4. The CDR3 sequence: CASSSTGSGYTF. CDR3 DNA sequence: TGTGCCAGCAGCTCGACAGGGAGCGGCTACACCTTC.

With regard to this clone: Other DNA sequences of this sample code for an identical CDR3. The J gene is TRBJ1-1, the V gene TRBV18, with TRBD1 as a possible D gene (6 bases). Germline CDR1 KGHSH, CDR2 LQKENI. The CDR3 has 14 residues. Deletions cut 6 bases from V and 1 base from J, with 12 bases between. The CDR3 is CASSPGQTNTEAFF. The CDR3 bases are TGTGCCAGCTCCCCCGGACAGACGAACACTGAAGCTTTCTTT.

The chain combines TRBV13 with TRBJ1-6; 7 bases agree with TRBD1. This CDR3 comprises 23 residues. The germline V gene encodes CDR1 PRHDT and CDR2 FYEKMQ (reference sequence). With 0 bases clipped from V and 0 bases from J, the junction kept 20 bases outside the gene matches. The CDR3 DNA follows: TGTGCCAGCAGCTTAGGCCACCTAGGGGGCGCGATCGGATTAAGCTCCTATAATTCACCCCTCCACTTT. Amino acids: CASSLGHLGGAIGLSSYNSPLHF.

The rearrangement uses TRBV7-9 and TRBJ1-5; 9 bases fit TRBD1. V was pared by 5 bases and J by 4 bases, with 6 bases of the junction left unmatched. The length of the CDR3 is 15 residues. The germline V gene encodes CDR1 SEHNR and CDR2 FQNEAQ (reference sequence). The CDR3 DNA reads TGTGCCAGCAGCGCGGGGACAGGGTGGAATCAGCCCCAGCATTTT. Its protein is CASSAGTGWNQPQHF.

The chain combines TRBV23-1 with TRBJ1-5; D may be TRBD1 (6 bases). TRBV23-1 is an ORF; its function is uncertain. Trimming cost V 7 bases and J 6 bases, with 7 bases left between them. The CDR3 loop spans 11 amino acids. The CDR3 is CASKGGQPQHF. The CDR3, as DNA: TGCGCCAGCAAAGGGGGTCAGCCCCAGCATTTT.

V gene TRBV29-1 combines with J gene TRBJ2-3, with TRBD2 matching 7 bases. V gave up 1 base and J gave up 0 bases; unmatched junction bases: 7. There are 16 residues in the CDR3. Germline CDR1 SQVTM, CDR2 ANQGSEA. Written as DNA, the CDR3 is TGCAGCGTTGAAGTCGAGCGGGGCCTGAGCACAGATACGCAGTATTTT. This codes for CSVEVERGLSTDTQYF.

This chain links TRBV18 with TRBJ2-5; 7 bases fit TRBD1. Germline V gene lookup returns CDR1 KGHSH and CDR2 LQKENI. This CDR3 has 14 amino acids. The J segment lost 4 bases and the V segment lost 4 bases, leaving 6 bases of the junction unmatched. Written as DNA, the CDR3 is TGTGCCAGCTCACGTACAGGGGCAGGAGAGACCCAGTACTTC. This translates into CASSRTGAGETQYF. Based on the CDR3 plus reference TRBV18 and TRBJ2-5, the full variable domain is NAGVMQNPRHLVRRRGQEARLRCSPMKGHSHVYWYRQLPEEGLKFMVYLQKENIIDESGMPKERFSAEFPKEGPSILRIQQVVRGDSAAYFCASSRTGAGETQYFGPGTRLLVL.

The chain uses TRBV9 and TRBJ2-5; 12 bases align to TRBD2. The CDR3 length is 18 residues. Germline V lookup: CDR1 SGDLS, CDR2 YYNGEE. V shed 5 bases, J shed 4 bases, and the junction held 15 bases outside the gene matches. The CDR3 sequence: CASSDPGASGGVGETQYF. Here the CDR3 DNA reads TGTGCCAGCAGTGACCCTGGTGCTAGCGGGGGGGTGGGAGAGACCCAGTACTTC.

This clone was observed a single time. The genes are TRBV2 and TRBJ1-2; TRBD1 might be the D (6 bases). CDR1 and CDR2 (germline): SNHLY, FYNNEI. With 1 base removed from V and 1 base from J, the gap between germline ends came to 10 bases. This CDR3 is 15 amino acids long. The CDR3 spells CASSEGVGGNYGYTF. In DNA, the CDR3 is TGTGCCAGCAGTGAAGGGGTAGGGGGTAACTATGGCTACACCTTC.

The chain carries TRBV6-4 and TRBJ2-1; 10 bases are a match to TRBD1. This CDR3 spans 13 amino acids. V trimming: 6 bases; J trimming: 8 bases; junction bases outside the gene matches: 4. CDR1 is MRHNA, CDR2 SNTAGT, per germline. The CDR3 DNA reads TGTGCCAGCAGCAAGGACAGGGGGGATGAGCAGTTCTTC. This encodes CASSKDRGDEQFF.

V is TRBV7-9 and J is TRBJ2-4; tentatively, D is TRBD1 (5 bases). The CDR3 is 15 residues long. With 4 bases removed from V and 0 bases from J, the gap between germline ends came to 10 bases. CDR1 SEHNR and CDR2 FQNEAQ come from the germline V gene (reference sequence). CDR3 bases: TGTGCCAGCAGCTCTCAGGGTATAGCCAAAAACATTCAGTACTTC. It encodes CASSSQGIAKNIQYF.

This chain links TRBV4-3 with TRBJ1-1; a weak D match, TRBD1 (6 bases). This CDR3 comprises 15 residues. CDR1 is LGHNA and CDR2 is YSLEER in the germline V gene. V lost 1 base and J lost 1, with 10 bases in between. The DNA of the CDR3 is TGCGCCAGCAGCCAAGTGGTACAGGGGAACACTGAAGCTTTCTTT. It codes for CASSQVVQGNTEAFF.

The V gene is TRBV23-1, the J gene TRBJ1-4, with TRBD1 as a possible D gene (6 bases). Being an ORF, TRBV23-1 has a function that is uncertain. Trimming removed 0 bases from V and 0 bases from J, with 17 bases in between. This CDR3 region has 19 residues. CDR3 residues: CASSQSGAGDPTTNEKLFF. The CDR3 DNA reads as TGCGCCAGCAGTCAATCGGGGGCAGGGGACCCGACAACTAATGAAAAACTGTTTTTT.

V gene TRBV19 combines with J gene TRBJ1-2, with D tentatively TRBD1 (5 bases). The V end was cut by 10 bases, the J end by 5 bases, with 14 bases between. There are 12 residues in the CDR3. Germline CDR1 and CDR2: LNHDA and SQIVND (reference sequence). CDR3 coding DNA: TGTGCCACCCGAGGGGACTCATATGGCTACACCTTC. Protein sequence: CATRGDSYGYTF.

V is TRBV18 and J is TRBJ1-2, with a weak D call TRBD1 (6 bases). CDR1 KGHSH and CDR2 LQKENI come from the germline V gene. V lost 3 bases and J lost 4, with 15 bases in between. This CDR3 region has 15 residues. The CDR3 coding sequence is TGTGCCAGCTCACCCCCGGACAGAATCTCCTATGGCTACACCTTC. It is translated as CASSPPDRISYGYTF.

CDR3 loop: CASSLRQVYEQYF. DNA of the CDR3: TGTGCCAGCAGTTTAAGGCAGGTTTACGAGCAGTACTTC. V is TRBV28 and J is TRBJ2-7; D gene uncertain. The V end was cut by 2 bases, the J end by 4 bases, with 9 bases between. The CDR3 length is 13 residues. Germline V gives CDR1 MDHEN, CDR2 SYDVKM. The full variable domain, its missing parts supplied by reference TRBV28 and TRBJ2-7, is DVKVTQSSRYLVKRTGEKVFLECVQDMDHENMFWYRQDPGLGLRLIYFSYDVKMKEKGDIPEGYSVSREKKERFSLILESASTNQTSMYLCASSLRQVYEQYFGPGTRLTVT.

This chain joins TRBV11-3 and TRBJ2-7; D remains unclear. This CDR3 has 14 residues. Trimming left V 1 base short and J 5 bases short, with 12 bases between. The germline V gene has CDR1 SGHNT and CDR2 YENEEA. CDR3 DNA: TGTGCCAGCAGCTTAGGGCCTGGCTCGCACGAGCAGTACTTC. This codes for CASSLGPGSHEQYF.

V is TRBV6-6 and J is TRBJ1-6; 10 bases line up with TRBD1. CDR1 and CDR2 (germline): MNHNY, SVGAGI (reference sequence). The CDR3 spans 15 residues. Trimming removed 7 bases from V and 9 bases from J; junction bases left unmatched: 9. In nucleotides, the CDR3 is TGTGCCAGCACCGGGACAGGGGTTTACCCTTCACCCCTCCACTTT. Protein product: CASTGTGVYPSPLHF.